This T cell receptor beta chain originates from a study of monozygotic twins with inflammatory bowel disease. Study-level findings and limits: There were differing immunosuppressive treatments, which may have added variability to patient repertoires.

Concerning this clonotype itself: The target antigen is unknown.

Making each TCR library took 3,000 to 4,500 ng of total RNA. The unique tags termed UMIs, each holding a 6-nucleotide sample barcode, were added by means of template switching. Both TCRalpha and TCRbeta cDNA were subjected to two nested PCRs lasting roughly 15 and 9 cycles. TCRdb re-called the 5' RACE reads, yielding one record per CDR3 amino acid sequence without DNA. Here the sample table reports 400,000 to 500,000 distinct CDR3 sequences. From germline, CDR1 is MNHEY and CDR2 SVGAGI. This CDR3 region has 14 residues. The chain is built from TRBV6-5 and TRBJ1-5; TCRdb's D gene call, TRBD1, goes unchecked for lack of DNA. Input material: blood. This sequence was found in a human donor with ulcerative colitis or Crohn's disease, or a healthy co-twin of an affected twin (not recorded which). CDR3 in amino acids: CASSYGGPNQPQHF.